Sequencing of this T cell receptor (beta chain) was carried out in a study of T cell repertoires in cytomegalovirus infection. The wider study: From public TCR beta signatures came an indication of both CMV infection and matching HLA type.

TCRdb re-called the reads with MiXCR, one entry per CDR3 protein. The sample consists of around 710,000 distinct CDR3 sequences, about 27% of them appearing once. The germline V and J ends were trimmed by 1 base and 6 bases, with 16 bases remaining between them. Germline CDR1 MNHEY, CDR2 SMNVEV (reference sequence). This CDR3 contains 16 residues. Of note for this clonotype: Its antigen is unknown.

The chain couples TRBV27 to TRBJ2-1; weak D call: TRBD1 (5 bases). This clonotype originated in a human donor in good health (CMV status not recorded). Some clones in this sample may be carry-over from other donors' samples. The sequencing used cultured CD8+ T cells from PBMCs, collected from culture after CMV antigen stimulation. In DNA form, the CDR3 reads TGTGCCAGCAGTTTATTACCAGGGATAACGGGCAATGAGCAGTTCTTC. This sequence encodes CASSLLPGITGNEQFF.